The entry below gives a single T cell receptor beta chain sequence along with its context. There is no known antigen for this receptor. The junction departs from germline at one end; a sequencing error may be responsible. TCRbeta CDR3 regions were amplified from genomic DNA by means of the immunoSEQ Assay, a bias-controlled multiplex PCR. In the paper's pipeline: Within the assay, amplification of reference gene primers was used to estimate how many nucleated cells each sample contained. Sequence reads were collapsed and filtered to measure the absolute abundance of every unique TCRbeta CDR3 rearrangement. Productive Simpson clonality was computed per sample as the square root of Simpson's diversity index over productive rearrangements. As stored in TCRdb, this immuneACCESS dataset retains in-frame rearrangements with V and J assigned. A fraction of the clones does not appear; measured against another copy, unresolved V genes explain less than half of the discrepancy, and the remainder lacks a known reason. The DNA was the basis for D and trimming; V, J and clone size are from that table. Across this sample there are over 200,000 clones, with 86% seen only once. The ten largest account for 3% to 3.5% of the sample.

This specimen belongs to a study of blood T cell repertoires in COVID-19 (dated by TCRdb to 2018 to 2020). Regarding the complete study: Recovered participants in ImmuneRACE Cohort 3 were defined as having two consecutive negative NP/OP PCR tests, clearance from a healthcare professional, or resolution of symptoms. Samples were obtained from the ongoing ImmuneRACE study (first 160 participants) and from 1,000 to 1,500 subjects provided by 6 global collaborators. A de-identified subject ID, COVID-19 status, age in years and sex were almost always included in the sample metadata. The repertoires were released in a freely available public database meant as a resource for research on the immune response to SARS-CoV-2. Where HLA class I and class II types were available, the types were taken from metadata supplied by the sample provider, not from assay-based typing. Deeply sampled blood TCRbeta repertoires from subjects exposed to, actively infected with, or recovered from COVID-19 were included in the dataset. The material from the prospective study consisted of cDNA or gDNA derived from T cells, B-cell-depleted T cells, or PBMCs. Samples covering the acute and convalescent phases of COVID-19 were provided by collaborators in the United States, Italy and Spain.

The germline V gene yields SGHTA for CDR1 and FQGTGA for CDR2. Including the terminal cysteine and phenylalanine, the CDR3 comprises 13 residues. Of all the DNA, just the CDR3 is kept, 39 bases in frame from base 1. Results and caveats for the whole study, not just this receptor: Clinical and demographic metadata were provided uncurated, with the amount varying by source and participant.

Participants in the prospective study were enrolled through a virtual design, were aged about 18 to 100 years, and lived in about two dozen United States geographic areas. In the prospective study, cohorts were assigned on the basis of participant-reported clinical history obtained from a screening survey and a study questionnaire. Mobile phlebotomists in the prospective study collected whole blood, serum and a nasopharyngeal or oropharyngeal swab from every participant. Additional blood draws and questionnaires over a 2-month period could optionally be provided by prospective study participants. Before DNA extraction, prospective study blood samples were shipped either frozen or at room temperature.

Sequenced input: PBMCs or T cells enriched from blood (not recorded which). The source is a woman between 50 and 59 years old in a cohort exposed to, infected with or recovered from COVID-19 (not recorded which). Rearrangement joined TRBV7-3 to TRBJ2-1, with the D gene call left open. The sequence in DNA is TGTGCCAGCAGCCTAACACTTCACAATGAGCAGTTCTTC. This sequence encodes CASSLTLHNEQFF.